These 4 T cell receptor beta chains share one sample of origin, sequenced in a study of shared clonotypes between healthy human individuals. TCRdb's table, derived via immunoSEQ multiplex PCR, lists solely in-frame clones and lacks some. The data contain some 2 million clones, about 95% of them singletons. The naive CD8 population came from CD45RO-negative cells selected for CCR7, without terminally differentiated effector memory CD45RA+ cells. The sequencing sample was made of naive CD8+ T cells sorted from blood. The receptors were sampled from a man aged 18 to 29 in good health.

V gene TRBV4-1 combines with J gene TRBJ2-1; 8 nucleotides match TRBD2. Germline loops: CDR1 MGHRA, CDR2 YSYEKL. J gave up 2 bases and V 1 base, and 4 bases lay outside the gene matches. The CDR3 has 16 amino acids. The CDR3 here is CASSQVSGAPYNEQFF. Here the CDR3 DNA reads TGCGCCAGCAGCCAAGTTAGCGGGGCCCCCTACAATGAGCAGTTCTTC.

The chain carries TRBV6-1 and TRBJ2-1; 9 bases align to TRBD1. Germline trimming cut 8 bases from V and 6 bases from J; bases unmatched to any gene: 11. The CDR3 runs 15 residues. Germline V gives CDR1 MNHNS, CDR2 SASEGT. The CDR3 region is CASVPGQGPLNEQFF. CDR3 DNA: TGTGCCAGCGTTCCGGGACAGGGTCCCCTCAATGAGCAGTTCTTC.

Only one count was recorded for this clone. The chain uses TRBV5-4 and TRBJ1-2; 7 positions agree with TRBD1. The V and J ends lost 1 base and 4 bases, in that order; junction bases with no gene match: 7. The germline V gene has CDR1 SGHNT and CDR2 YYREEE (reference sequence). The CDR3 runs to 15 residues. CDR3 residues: CASSLRQGPSYGYTF. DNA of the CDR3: TGTGCCAGCAGCTTGAGACAGGGCCCCAGCTATGGCTACACCTTC. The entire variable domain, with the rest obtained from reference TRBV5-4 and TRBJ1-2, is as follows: ETGVTQSPTHLIKTRGQQVTLRCSSQSGHNTVSWYQQALGQGPQFIFQYYREEENGRGNFPPRFSGLQFPNYSSELNVNALELDDSALYLCASSLRQGPSYGYTFGSGTRLTVV.

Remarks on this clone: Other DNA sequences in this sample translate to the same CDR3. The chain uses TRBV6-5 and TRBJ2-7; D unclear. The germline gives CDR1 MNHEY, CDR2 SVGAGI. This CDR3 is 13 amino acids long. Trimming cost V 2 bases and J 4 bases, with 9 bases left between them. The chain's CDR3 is CASSYGWGYEQYF. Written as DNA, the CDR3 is TGTGCCAGCAGTTACGGATGGGGTTACGAGCAGTACTTC.